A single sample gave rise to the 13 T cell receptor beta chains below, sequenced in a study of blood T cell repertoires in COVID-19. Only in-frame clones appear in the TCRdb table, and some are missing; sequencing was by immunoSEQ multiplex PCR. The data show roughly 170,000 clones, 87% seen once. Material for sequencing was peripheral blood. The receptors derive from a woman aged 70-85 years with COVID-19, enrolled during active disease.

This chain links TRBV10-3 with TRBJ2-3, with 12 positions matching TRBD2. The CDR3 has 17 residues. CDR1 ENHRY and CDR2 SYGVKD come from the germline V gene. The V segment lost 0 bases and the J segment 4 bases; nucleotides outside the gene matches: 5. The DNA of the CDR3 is TGTGCCATCAGTGAGTCGACTAGCGGGAGAGACCCAGATACGCAGTATTTT. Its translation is CAISESTSGRDPDTQYF.

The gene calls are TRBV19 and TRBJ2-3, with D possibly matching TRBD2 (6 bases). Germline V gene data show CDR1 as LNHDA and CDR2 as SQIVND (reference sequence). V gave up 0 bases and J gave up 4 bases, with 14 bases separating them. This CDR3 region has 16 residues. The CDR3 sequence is CASSIDLGRLSDTQYF. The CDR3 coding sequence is TGTGCCAGTAGTATAGATCTGGGGAGGCTGTCAGATACGCAGTATTTT.

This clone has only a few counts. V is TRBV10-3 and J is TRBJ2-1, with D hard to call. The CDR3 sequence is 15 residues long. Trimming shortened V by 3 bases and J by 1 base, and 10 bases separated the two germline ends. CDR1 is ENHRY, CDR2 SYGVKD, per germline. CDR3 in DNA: TGTGCCATCAGTGAAGCGATGATTTCCTACAATGAGCAGTTCTTC. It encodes CAISEAMISYNEQFF.

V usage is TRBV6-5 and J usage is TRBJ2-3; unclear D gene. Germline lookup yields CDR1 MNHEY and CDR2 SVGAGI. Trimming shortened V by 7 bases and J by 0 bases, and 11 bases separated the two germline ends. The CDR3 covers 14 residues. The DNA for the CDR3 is TGTGCCAGCACCCCCACTCTTAGCACAGATACGCAGTATTTT. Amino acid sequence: CASTPTLSTDTQYF.

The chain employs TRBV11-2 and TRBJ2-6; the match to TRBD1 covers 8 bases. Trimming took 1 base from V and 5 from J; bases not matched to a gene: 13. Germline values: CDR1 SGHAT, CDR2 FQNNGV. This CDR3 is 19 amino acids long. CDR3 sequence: CASSLVIRDRIARANVLTF. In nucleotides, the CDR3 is TGTGCCAGCAGCTTAGTAATTAGGGACAGGATTGCGAGGGCCAACGTCCTGACTTTC.

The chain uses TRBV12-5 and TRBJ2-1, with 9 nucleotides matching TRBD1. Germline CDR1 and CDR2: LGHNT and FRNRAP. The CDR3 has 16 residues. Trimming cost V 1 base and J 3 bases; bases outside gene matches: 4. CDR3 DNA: TGTGCTAGTGGTTTGGGCGACAGGGGGGGCTACAATGAGCAGTTCTTC. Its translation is CASGLGDRGGYNEQFF. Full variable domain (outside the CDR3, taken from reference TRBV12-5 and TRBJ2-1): DARVTQTPRHKVTEMGQEVTMRCQPILGHNTVFWYRQTMMQGLELLAYFRNRAPLDDSGMPKDRFSAEMPDATLATLKIQPSEPRDSAVYFCASGLGDRGGYNEQFFGPGTRLTVL.

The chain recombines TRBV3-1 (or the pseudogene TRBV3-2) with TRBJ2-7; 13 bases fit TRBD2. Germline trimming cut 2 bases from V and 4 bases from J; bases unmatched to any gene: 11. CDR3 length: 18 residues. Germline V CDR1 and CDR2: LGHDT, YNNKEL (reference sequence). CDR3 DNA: TGTGCCAGCAGCCAAAAAGTTGGGACTAGCGGGACCATATACGAGCAGTACTTC. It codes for CASSQKVGTSGTIYEQYF.

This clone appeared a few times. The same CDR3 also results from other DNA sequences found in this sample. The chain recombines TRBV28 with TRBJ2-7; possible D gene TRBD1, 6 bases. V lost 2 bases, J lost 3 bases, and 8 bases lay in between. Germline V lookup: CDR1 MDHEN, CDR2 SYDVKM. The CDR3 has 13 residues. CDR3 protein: CASSLTGSYEQYF. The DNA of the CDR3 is TGTGCCAGCAGTTTAACAGGGAGCTACGAGCAGTACTTC.

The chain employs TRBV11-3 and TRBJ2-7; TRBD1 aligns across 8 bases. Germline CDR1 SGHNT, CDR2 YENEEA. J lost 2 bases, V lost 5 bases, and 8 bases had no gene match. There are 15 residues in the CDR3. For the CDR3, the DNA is TGTGCCAGCAGCCCCCCGACAGGGGTTCCCTACGAGCAGTACTTC. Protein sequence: CASSPPTGVPYEQYF.

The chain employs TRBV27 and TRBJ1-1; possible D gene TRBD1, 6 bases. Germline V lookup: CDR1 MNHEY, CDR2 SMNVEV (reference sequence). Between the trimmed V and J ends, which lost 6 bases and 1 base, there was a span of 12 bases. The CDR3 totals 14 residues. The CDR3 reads CASRLTGKNTEAFF. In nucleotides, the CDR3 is TGTGCCAGCAGACTCACAGGGAAGAACACTGAAGCTTTCTTT.

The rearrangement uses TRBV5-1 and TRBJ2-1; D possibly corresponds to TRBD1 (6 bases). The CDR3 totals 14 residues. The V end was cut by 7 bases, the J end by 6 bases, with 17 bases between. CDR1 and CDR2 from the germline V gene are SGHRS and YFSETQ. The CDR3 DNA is TGCGCCAGCCGGACAGTCCTAACTTCCAATGAGCAGTTCTTC. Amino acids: CASRTVLTSNEQFF.

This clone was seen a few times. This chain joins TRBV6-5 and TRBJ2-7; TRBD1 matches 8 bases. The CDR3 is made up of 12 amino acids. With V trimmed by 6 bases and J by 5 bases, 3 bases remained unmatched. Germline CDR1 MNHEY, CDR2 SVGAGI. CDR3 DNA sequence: TGTGCCAGCAGGACAGGGGCCCACGAGCAGTACTTC. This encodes CASRTGAHEQYF.

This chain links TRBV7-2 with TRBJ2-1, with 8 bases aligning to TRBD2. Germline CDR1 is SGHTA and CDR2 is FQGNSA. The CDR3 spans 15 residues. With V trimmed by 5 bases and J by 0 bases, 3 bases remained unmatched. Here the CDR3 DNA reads TGTGCCAGCAGCAAGACTAGCGACTCCTACAATGAGCAGTTCTTC. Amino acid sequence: CASSKTSDSYNEQFF.